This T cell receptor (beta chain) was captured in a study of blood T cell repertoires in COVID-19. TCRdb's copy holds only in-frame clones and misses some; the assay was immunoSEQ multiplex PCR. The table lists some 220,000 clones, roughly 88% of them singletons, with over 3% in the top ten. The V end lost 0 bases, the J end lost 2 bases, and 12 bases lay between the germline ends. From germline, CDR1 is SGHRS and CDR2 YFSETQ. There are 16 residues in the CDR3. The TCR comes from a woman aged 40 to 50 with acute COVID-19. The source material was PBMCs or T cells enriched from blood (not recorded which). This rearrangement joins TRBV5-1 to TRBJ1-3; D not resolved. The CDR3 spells CASSLEPLSPGNTIYF. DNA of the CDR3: TGCGCCAGCAGCTTGGAACCACTTTCACCTGGAAACACCATATATTTT.